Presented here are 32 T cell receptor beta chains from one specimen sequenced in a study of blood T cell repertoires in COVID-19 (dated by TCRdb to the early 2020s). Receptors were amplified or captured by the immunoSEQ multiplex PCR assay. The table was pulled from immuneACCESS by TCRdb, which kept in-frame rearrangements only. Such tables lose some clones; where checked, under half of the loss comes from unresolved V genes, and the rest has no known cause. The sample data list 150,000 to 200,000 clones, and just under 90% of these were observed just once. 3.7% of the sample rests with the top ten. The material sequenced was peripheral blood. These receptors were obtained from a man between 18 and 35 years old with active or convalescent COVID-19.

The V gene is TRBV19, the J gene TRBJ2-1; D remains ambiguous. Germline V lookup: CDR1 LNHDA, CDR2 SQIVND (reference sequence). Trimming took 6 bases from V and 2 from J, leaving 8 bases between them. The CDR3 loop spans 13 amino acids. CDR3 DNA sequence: TGTGCCAGTAGATCCCTAGCCTACAATGAGCAGTTCTTC. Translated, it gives CASRSLAYNEQFF.

The CDR3 loop reads CAWGRQGLGNTEAFF. CDR3 DNA sequence: TGTGCCTGGGGTAGACAGGGACTGGGGAACACTGAAGCTTTCTTT. This chain connects TRBV30 to TRBJ1-1, with 7 nucleotides matching TRBD1. The CDR3 length is 15 residues. V shed 5 bases, J shed 1 base, and the junction held 10 bases outside the gene matches. Germline-derived CDR1 and CDR2 are GTSNPN and SVGIG (reference sequence).

The CDR3 reads CASSLVGSVSYEQYF. Here the CDR3 DNA reads TGTGCCAGCAGCTTAGTCGGGAGCGTCTCCTACGAGCAGTACTTC. This sequence joins TRBV7-9 and TRBJ2-7, with a weak D call TRBD2 (6 bases). This CDR3 spans 15 amino acids. Trimming removed 1 base at V and 0 bases at J, with 10 bases between. Germline CDR1 and CDR2: SEHNR and FQNEAQ (reference sequence).

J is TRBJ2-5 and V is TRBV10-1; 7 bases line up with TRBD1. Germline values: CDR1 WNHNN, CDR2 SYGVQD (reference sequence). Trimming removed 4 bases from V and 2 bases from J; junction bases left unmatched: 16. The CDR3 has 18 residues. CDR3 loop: CASSGGSGQAAMQETQYF. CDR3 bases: TGCGCCAGCAGTGGTGGGTCCGGACAGGCCGCCATGCAAGAGACCCAGTACTTC.

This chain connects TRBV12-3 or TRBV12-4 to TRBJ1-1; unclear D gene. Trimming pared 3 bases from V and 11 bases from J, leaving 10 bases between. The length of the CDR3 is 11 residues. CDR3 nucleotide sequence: TGTGCCAGCAGTTTGACCCGGCGGGCTTTCTTT. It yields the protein CASSLTRRAFF.

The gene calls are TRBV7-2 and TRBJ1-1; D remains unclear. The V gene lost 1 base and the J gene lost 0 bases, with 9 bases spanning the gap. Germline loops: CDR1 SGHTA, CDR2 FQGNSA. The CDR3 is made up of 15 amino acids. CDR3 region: CASSLGAGMNTEAFF. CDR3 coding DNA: TGTGCCAGCAGCTTAGGCGCGGGGATGAACACTGAAGCTTTCTTT. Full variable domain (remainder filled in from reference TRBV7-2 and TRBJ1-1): GAGVSQSPSNKVTEKGKDVELRCDPISGHTALYWYRQSLGQGLEFLIYFQGNSAPDKSGLPSDRFSAERTGGSVSTLTIQRTQQEDSAVYLCASSLGAGMNTEAFFGQGTRLTVV.

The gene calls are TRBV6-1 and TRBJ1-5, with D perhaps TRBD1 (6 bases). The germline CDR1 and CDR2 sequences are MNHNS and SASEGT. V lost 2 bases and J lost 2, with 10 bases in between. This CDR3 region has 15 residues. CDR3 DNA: TGTGCCAGCAGTGAACCCCCAGGGGGCAATCAGCCCCAGCATTTT. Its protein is CASSEPPGGNQPQHF.

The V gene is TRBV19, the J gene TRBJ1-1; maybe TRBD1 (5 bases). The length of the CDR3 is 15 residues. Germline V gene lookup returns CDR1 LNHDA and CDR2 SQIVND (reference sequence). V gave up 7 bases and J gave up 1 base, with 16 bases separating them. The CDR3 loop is CASKVRGQTNTEAFF. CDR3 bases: TGTGCCAGTAAGGTTAGGGGCCAGACGAACACTGAAGCTTTCTTT.

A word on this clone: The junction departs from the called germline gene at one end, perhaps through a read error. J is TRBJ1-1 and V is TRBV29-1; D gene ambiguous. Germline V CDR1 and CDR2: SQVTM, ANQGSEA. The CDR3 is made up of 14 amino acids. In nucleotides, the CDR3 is TGCAGCGTAGAAGGAACAGTCATGAACACTGAAGCTTTCTTT. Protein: CSVEGTVMNTEAFF.

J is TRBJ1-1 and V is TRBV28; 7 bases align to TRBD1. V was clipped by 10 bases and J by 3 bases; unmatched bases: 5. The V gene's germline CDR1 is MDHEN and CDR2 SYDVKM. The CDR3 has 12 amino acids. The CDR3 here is CATRDSHTEAFF. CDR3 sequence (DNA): TGTGCCACCCGGGACAGCCACACTGAAGCTTTCTTT.

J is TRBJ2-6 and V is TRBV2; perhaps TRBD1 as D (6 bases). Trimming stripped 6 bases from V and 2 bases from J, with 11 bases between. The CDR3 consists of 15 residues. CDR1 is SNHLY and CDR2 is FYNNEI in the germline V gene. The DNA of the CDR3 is TGTGCCAGCAGGGGGACATTGGCTGGGGCCAACGTCCTGACTTTC. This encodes CASRGTLAGANVLTF.

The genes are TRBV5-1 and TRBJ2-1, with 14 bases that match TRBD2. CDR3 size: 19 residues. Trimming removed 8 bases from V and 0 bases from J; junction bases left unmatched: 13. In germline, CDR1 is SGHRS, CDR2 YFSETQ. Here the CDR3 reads CASRGGLAGVMSSYNEQFF. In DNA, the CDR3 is TGCGCCAGTCGCGGGGGACTAGCGGGGGTGATGAGCTCCTACAATGAGCAGTTCTTC.

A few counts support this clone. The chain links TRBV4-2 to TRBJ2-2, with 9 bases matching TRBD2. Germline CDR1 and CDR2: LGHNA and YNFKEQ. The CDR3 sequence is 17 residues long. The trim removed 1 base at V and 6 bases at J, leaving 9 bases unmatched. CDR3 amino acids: CASSQGSGGLGAGELFF. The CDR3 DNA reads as TGTGCCAGCAGCCAAGGTAGCGGGGGCCTAGGGGCCGGGGAGCTGTTTTTT.

The CDR3 DNA follows: TGTGCCAGCAGCTCGGACAGGGGTTATGGCTACACCTTC. Translation: CASSSDRGYGYTF. This sequence joins TRBV11-3 and TRBJ1-2; 9 bases are shared with TRBD1. Germline loops: CDR1 SGHNT, CDR2 YENEEA. V shed 4 bases, J shed 5 bases, and the junction held 2 bases outside the gene matches. There are 13 residues in the CDR3.

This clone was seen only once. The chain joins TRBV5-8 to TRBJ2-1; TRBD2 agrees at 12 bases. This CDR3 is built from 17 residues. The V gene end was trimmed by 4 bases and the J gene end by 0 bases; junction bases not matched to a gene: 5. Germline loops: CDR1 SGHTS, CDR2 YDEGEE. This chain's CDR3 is CASSPLAGGPSYNEQFF. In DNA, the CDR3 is TGTGCCAGCAGCCCACTAGCGGGGGGCCCCTCCTACAATGAGCAGTTCTTC.

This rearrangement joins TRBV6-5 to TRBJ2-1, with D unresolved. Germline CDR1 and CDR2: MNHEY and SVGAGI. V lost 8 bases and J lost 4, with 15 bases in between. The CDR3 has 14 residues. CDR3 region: CASQSISLYNEQFF. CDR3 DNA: TGTGCCAGCCAATCCATAAGCCTATACAATGAGCAGTTCTTC.

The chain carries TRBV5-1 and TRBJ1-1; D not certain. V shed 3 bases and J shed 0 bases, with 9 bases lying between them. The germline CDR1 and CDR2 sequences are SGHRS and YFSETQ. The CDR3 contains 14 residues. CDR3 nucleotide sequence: TGCGCCAGCAGCTCCATGGGAGTGAACACTGAAGCTTTCTTT. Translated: CASSSMGVNTEAFF.

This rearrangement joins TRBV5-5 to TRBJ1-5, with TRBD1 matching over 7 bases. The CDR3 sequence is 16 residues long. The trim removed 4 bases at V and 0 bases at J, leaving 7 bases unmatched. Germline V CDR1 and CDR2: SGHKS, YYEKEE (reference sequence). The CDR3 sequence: CASSPGTDHSNQPQHF. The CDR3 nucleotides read TGTGCCAGCAGCCCCGGGACAGATCATAGCAATCAGCCCCAGCATTTT.

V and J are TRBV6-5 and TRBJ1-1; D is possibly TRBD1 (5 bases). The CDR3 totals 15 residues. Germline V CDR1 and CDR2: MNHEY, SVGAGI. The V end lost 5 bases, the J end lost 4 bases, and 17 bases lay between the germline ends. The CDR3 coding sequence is TGTGCCAGCAGTAGTGTGTTTGGGGGGGGCACTGAAGCTTTCTTT. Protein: CASSSVFGGGTEAFF.

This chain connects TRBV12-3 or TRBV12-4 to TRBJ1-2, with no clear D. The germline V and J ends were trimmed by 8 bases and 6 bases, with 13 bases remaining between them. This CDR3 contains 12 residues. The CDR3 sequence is CASSPQEDGYTF. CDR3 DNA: TGTGCCAGCTCACCCCAAGAGGATGGCTACACCTTC.

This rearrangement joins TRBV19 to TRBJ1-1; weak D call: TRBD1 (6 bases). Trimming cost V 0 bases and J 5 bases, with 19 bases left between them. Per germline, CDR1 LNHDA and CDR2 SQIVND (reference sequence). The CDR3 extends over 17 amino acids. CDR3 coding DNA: TGTGCCAGTAGTATAGATGGGGGGGGCGCGAGTTGGACTGAAGCTTTCTTT. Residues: CASSIDGGGASWTEAFF.

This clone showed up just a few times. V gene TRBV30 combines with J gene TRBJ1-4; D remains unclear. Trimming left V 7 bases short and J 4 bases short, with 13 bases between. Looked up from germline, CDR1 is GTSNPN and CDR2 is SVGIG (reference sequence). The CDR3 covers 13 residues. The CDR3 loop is CASFRGSNEKLFF. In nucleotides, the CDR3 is TGTGCCTCCTTCAGAGGGAGTAATGAAAAACTGTTTTTT.

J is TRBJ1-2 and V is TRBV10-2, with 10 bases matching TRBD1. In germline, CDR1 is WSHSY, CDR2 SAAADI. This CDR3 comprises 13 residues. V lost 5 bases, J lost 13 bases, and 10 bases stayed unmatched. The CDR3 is CASSSKSGQGSTF. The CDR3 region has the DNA TGCGCCAGCAGTTCAAAGTCGGGACAGGGGTCCACCTTC.

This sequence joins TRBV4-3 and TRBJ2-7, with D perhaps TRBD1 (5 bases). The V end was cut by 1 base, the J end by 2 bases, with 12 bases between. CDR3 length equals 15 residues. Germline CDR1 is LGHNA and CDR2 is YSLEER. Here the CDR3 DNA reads TGCGCCAGCAGCCAAGGAAGGGGCGGCCCCTACGAGCAGTACTTC. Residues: CASSQGRGGPYEQYF.

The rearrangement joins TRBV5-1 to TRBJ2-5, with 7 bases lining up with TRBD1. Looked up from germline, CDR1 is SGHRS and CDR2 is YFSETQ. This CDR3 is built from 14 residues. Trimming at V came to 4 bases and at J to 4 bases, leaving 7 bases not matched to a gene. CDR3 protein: CASSPATGLETQYF. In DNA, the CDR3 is TGCGCCAGCAGCCCCGCGACAGGGCTAGAGACCCAGTACTTC.

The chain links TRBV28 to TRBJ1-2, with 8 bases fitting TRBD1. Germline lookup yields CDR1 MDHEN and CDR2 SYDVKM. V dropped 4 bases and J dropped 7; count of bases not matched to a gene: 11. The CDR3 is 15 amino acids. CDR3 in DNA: TGTGCCAGCAGTTCAGGGGGCGATCCTGCAAGTGGCTACACCTTC. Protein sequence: CASSSGGDPASGYTF.

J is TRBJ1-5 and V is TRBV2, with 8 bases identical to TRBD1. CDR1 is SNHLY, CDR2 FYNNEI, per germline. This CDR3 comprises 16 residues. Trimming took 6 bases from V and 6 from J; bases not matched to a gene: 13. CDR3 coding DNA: TGTGCCAGCAGGACACTACAGGGGGAAATAGGTCAGCCCCAGCATTTT. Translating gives CASRTLQGEIGQPQHF.

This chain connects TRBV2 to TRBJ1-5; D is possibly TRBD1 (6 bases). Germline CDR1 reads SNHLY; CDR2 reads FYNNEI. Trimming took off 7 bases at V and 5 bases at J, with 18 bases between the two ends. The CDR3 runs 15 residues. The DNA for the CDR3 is TGTGCCAGCACCCTCGTAGGGGGTTACGATCAGCCCCAGCATTTT. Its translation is CASTLVGGYDQPQHF. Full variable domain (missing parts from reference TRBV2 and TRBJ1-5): EPEVTQTPSHQVTQMGQEVILRCVPISNHLYFYWYRQILGQKVEFLVSFYNNEISEKSEIFDDQFSVERPDGSNFTLKIRSTKLEDSAMYFCASTLVGGYDQPQHFGDGTRLSIL.

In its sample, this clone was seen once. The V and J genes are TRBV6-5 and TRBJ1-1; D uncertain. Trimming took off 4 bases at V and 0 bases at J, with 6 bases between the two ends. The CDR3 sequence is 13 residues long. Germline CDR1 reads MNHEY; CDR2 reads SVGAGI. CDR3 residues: CASSSSVNTEAFF. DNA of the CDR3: TGTGCCAGCAGTTCGTCGGTGAACACTGAAGCTTTCTTT.

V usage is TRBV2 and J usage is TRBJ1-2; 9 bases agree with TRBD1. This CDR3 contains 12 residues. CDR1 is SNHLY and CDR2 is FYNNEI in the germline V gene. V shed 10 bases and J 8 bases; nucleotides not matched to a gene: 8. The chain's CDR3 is CANTGGLGGYTF. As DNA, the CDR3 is TGTGCCAACACAGGGGGCCTTGGAGGCTACACCTTC.

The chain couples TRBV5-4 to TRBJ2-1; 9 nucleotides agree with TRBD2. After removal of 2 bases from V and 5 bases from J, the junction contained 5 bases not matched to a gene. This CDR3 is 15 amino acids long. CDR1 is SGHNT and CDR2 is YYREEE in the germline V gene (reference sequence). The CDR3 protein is CASSLMASGNNEQFF. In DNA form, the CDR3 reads TGTGCCAGCAGCTTAATGGCTAGCGGGAACAATGAGCAGTTCTTC.

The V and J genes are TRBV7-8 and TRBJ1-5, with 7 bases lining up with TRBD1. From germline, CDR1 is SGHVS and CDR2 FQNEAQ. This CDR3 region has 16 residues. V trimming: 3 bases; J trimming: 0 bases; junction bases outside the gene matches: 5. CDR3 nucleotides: TGTGCCAGCAGCTTCCGGGACAGCGTTAGCAATCAGCCCCAGCATTTT. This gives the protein CASSFRDSVSNQPQHF.